The clone carrying this T cell receptor beta chain was counted only a few times. Germline V CDR1 and CDR2: LNHDA, SQIVND (reference sequence). V dropped 5 bases and J dropped 6 bases, with 13 bases sitting between them. This CDR3 comprises 13 residues. The treatment here: PENTA 11 planned treatment interruption arm or continuous ART arm. Participants had taken at least three-drug ART for at least 24 weeks. This sample was included in a study of HIV-infected children after antiretroviral therapy interruption. About the research overall: Weeks 0, 12, interruption end (24 or 48), and about 3 years post-study gave interruption-arm samples.

RNA-based 3' RACE libraries used unique molecular identifiers. From the 3' RACE reads, TCRdb called clonotypes with MiXCR, one entry per CDR3 protein. The table lists approximately 89,000 distinct CDR3 sequences, about 7.2% of them singletons, with around 1.1% in the top ten. The clonotype was recovered from a pool of human donors with HIV. The V gene is TRBV19, the J gene TRBJ1-2; TRBD1 is a possible D gene (5 bases). The sample in question was CD45RA+ CD4+ T cells from PBMCs, pooled from several time points, obtained from a donor given antiretroviral therapy, either interrupted or continuous. The subset: naive CD4+ CD45RA+ CD45RO- T cells. The chain's CDR3 is CASSVRGANGYTF. The CDR3 DNA follows: TGTGCCAGTAGTGTTCGAGGGGCCAATGGCTACACCTTC.